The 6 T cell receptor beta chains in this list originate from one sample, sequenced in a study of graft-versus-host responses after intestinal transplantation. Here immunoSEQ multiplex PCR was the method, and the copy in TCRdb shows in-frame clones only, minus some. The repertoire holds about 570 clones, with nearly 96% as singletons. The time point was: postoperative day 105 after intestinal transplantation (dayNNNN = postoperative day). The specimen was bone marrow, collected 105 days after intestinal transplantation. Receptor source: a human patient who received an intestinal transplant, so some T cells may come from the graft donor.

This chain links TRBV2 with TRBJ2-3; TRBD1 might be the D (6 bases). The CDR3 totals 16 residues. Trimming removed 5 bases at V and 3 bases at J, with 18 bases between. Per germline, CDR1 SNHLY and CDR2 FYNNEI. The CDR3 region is CASSNLLLGTTDTQYF. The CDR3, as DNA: TGTGCCAGCAGTAATTTACTTTTGGGGACAACAGATACGCAGTATTTT.

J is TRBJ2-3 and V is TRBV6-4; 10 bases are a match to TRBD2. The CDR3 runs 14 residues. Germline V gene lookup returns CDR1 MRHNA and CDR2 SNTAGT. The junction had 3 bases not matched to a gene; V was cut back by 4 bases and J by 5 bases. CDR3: CASSVSSGRDTQYF. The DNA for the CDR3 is TGTGCCAGCAGTGTATCTAGCGGGAGAGATACGCAGTATTTT.

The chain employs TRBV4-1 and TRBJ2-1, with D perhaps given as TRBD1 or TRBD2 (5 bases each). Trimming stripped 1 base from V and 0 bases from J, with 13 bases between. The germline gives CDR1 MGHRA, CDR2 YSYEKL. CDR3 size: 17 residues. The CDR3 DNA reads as TGCGCCAGCAGCCAAGCGGGGACGGGAAGCTCCTACAATGAGCAGTTCTTC. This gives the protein CASSQAGTGSSYNEQFF.

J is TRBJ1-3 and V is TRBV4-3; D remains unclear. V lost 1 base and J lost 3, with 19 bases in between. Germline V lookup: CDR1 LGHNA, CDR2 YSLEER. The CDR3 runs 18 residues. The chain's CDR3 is CASSQVQSTGIGGNTIYF. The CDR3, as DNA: TGCGCCAGCAGCCAAGTCCAATCTACCGGGATCGGTGGAAACACCATATATTTT.

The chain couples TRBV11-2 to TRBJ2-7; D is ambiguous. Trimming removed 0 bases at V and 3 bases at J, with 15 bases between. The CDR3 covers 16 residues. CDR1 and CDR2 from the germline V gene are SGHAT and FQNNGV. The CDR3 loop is CASSLDPANRHYEQYF. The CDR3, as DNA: TGTGCCAGCAGCTTAGATCCCGCCAATCGACACTACGAGCAGTACTTC. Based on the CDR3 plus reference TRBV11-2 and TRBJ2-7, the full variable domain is EAGVAQSPRYKIIEKRQSVAFWCNPISGHATLYWYQQILGQGPKLLIQFQNNGVVDDSQLPKDRFSAERLKGVDSTLKIQPAKLEDSAVYLCASSLDPANRHYEQYFGPGTRLTVT.

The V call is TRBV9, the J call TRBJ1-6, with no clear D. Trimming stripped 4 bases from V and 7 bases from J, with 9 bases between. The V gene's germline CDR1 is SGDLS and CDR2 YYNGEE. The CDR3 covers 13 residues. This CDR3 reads CASSPRDNSPLHF. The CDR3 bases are TGTGCCAGCAGCCCCCGAGACAATTCACCCCTCCACTTT.